This passage covers 11 T cell receptor beta chains from one sample sequenced in a study of molecular identifiers for immune sequencing clone quantification. A single record per CDR3 protein comes from TCRdb applying MiXCR to the PCR reads. Of fewer than 350,000 distinct CDR3 sequences in the sample, roughly a fifth are singletons; the top ten hold 0.7% to 0.9%. Material for sequencing was naive CD8+ T cells from blood, with Jurkat cell RNA spiked in. Regarding subset: FACS-sorted CD8+CD4-CCR7+CD45RA+ naive T cells. Source of these receptors: a human donor in good health. Some libraries in this study had Jurkat cell RNA spiked in.

This clonotype has ten or more counts. This sequence joins TRBV19 and TRBJ2-1; possibly TRBD1 for D (6 bases). Germline assignment: CDR1 LNHDA and CDR2 SQIVND (reference sequence). V shed 7 bases and J shed 8 bases, with 18 bases lying between them. The CDR3 consists of 14 residues. Written as DNA, the CDR3 is TGTGCCAGTATCCTAAATGACAGGTCTGATGAGCAGTTCTTC. Encoded protein: CASILNDRSDEQFF.

In its sample, this clonotype was seen a few times. The gene calls are TRBV11-2 and TRBJ2-5; D could derive from TRBD1 or TRBD2 (5 bases each). Germline CDR1 and CDR2: SGHAT and FQNNGV. V lost 2 bases, J lost 4 bases, and 14 bases lay in between. The CDR3 totals 15 residues. The CDR3 nucleotides are TGTGCCAGCAGCTTATACGTGGGGACGGGAGAGACCCAGTACTTC. Protein product: CASSLYVGTGETQYF. The variable domain in full, completed from reference TRBV11-2 and TRBJ2-5, reads EAGVAQSPRYKIIEKRQSVAFWCNPISGHATLYWYQQILGQGPKLLIQFQNNGVVDDSQLPKDRFSAERLKGVDSTLKIQPAKLEDSAVYLCASSLYVGTGETQYFGPGTRLLVL.

Notes on this clonotype: This may arise from a read error, as a much more abundant clone is one base away. V is TRBV20-1 and J is TRBJ2-3; a weak D match, TRBD2 (5 bases). Germline V gene sequence: CDR1 DFQATT, CDR2 SNEGSKA (reference sequence). CDR3 size: 16 residues. The germline V and J ends were trimmed by 0 bases and 7 bases, with 20 bases remaining between them. The CDR3 region has the DNA TGCAGTGCTAGAGATTACGCGGGCGCACGGGGAAATACGCAGTATTTT. Its translation: CSARDYAGARGNTQYF.

This clonotype showed up just a few times. This chain uses TRBV3-1 with TRBJ2-5; D unclear. CDR3 length equals 16 residues. Germline V lookup: CDR1 LGHDT, CDR2 YNNKEL (reference sequence). Trimming shortened V by 4 bases and J by 3 bases, and 18 bases separated the two germline ends. The CDR3 loop reads CASSRARTNKEETQYF. CDR3 bases: TGTGCCAGCAGCCGTGCTAGGACCAACAAGGAAGAGACCCAGTACTTC.

This clonotype was observed many times. The gene calls are TRBV5-1 and TRBJ1-1, with 8 bases lining up with TRBD1. The CDR3 has 13 amino acids. Trimming took 2 bases from V and 6 from J; bases not matched to a gene: 3. Looked up from germline, CDR1 is SGHRS and CDR2 is YFSETQ. DNA of the CDR3: TGCGCCAGCAGCTTCTTACAGGGGGCTGAAGCTTTCTTT. Protein product: CASSFLQGAEAFF.

Concerning this clonotype: This may stem from a read error, because a much larger clone lies one nucleotide away. The V gene is TRBV12-3 or TRBV12-4, the J gene TRBJ2-3; TRBD2 might be the D (6 bases). The germline V and J ends were trimmed by 11 bases and 11 bases, with 17 bases remaining between them. This CDR3 region has 11 residues. The chain's CDR3 is CAASAARGQYF. Written as DNA, the CDR3 is TGTGCCGCCTCGGCCGCGCGGGGGCAGTATTTT.

In this sample, this clonotype turned up many times. As DNA, the CDR3 is TGTGCCAGCAGTTTAGAGGTAGGTGGGCGGGGACCGAACACTGAAGCTTTCTTT. It codes for CASSLEVGGRGPNTEAFF. This chain links TRBV12-3 or TRBV12-4 with TRBJ1-1, with TRBD1 as a possible D gene (5 bases). Trimming took off 1 base at V and 1 base at J, with 19 bases between the two ends. CDR3 length: 18 residues.

This clonotype was seen repeatedly, ten times or more. This chain uses TRBV3-1 with TRBJ2-2, with a tentative D call TRBD2 (6 bases). The CDR3 extends over 15 amino acids. Germline CDR1 is LGHDT and CDR2 is YNNKEL (reference sequence). Trimming cost V 4 bases and J 8 bases, with 17 bases left between them. CDR3 bases: TGTGCCAGCAGCCCAATGGACTACACGGAAGGGGAGCTGTTTTTT. It yields the protein CASSPMDYTEGELFF.

The CDR3 here is CASSIGLSDQETQYF. Here the CDR3 DNA reads TGTGCCAGTAGTATAGGACTGTCGGACCAAGAGACCCAGTACTTC. The chain links TRBV19 to TRBJ2-5; no clear D. Trimming removed 1 base at V and 0 bases at J, with 9 bases between. Germline V CDR1 and CDR2: LNHDA, SQIVND (reference sequence). There are 15 residues in the CDR3.

There are a few counts of this clonotype. The chain uses TRBV11-2 and TRBJ2-3; no firm D call. V was cut by 7 bases and J by 0 bases, with 8 bases left in between. From germline, CDR1 is SGHAT and CDR2 FQNNGV. The CDR3 has 13 residues. In DNA, the CDR3 is TGTGCCAGCAACCGCGGTAGCACAGATACGCAGTATTTT. Amino acids: CASNRGSTDTQYF.

This clonotype was counted at least ten times. The chain uses TRBV5-5 and TRBJ1-5; D possibly corresponds to TRBD1 (6 bases). The CDR3 is 15 residues long. The V end lost 1 base, the J end lost 4 bases, and 12 bases lay between the germline ends. Germline assignment: CDR1 SGHKS and CDR2 YYEKEE (reference sequence). CDR3 residues: CASSLPGVGNQPQHF. In nucleotides, the CDR3 is TGTGCCAGCAGCTTGCCAGGGGTCGGGAATCAGCCCCAGCATTTT.